A single sample gave rise to the 13 T cell receptor beta chains below, sequenced in a study of blood T cell repertoires in COVID-19. Here immunoSEQ multiplex PCR was the method, and the copy in TCRdb shows in-frame clones only, minus some. This table holds 75,000 to 95,000 clones, about 80% found once. Sequencing used peripheral blood. The receptors derive from a man aged 55 to 70 with acute or convalescent COVID-19.

This clone has more than one count but fewer than ten. This rearrangement joins TRBV12-3 or TRBV12-4 to TRBJ1-1; D is perhaps TRBD1 (6 bases). V was clipped by 7 bases and J by 9 bases, with 18 bases between them. CDR3 length: 13 amino acids. CDR3 amino acids: CASTPTEQGKAFF. CDR3 coding DNA: TGTGCCAGCACCCCCACGGAACAGGGAAAAGCTTTCTTT.

Regarding this clone: Other nucleotide sequences from this sample produce the same CDR3. The chain couples TRBV19 to TRBJ2-2, with D possibly being TRBD1 (6 bases). The germline V and J ends were trimmed by 3 bases and 1 base, with 6 bases remaining between them. CDR3 length equals 14 residues. CDR1 LNHDA and CDR2 SQIVND come from the germline V gene (reference sequence). CDR3: CASSIRGNTGELFF. The CDR3, as DNA: TGTGCCAGTAGTATCAGGGGGAACACCGGGGAGCTGTTTTTT.

The gene calls are TRBV7-2 and TRBJ2-7; no definite D call. CDR1 SGHTA and CDR2 FQGNSA come from the germline V gene. Deletions cut 3 bases from V and 1 base from J, with 7 bases between. This CDR3 is built from 13 residues. In DNA form, the CDR3 reads TGTGCCAGCAGCTTTTCGGAGTCCTACGAGCAGTACTTC. Translating gives CASSFSESYEQYF.

This clone showed up just a few times. The rearrangement joins TRBV5-1 to TRBJ1-1, with 9 bases fitting TRBD1. J was trimmed by 2 bases and V by 2 bases; bases with no gene match: 4. Looked up from germline, CDR1 is SGHRS and CDR2 is YFSETQ. CDR3 length: 15 residues. The CDR3 loop is CASSLRQGGNTEAFF. The CDR3 region has the DNA TGCGCCAGCAGCTTACGACAGGGGGGTAACACTGAAGCTTTCTTT.

This chain uses TRBV24-1 with TRBJ2-1; 9 bases fit TRBD1. Germline trimming cut 9 bases from V and 8 bases from J; bases unmatched to any gene: 4. The germline CDR1 and CDR2 sequences are KGHDR and SFDVKD. This CDR3 spans 12 amino acids. The CDR3 sequence is CATGRQGDEQFF. Here the CDR3 DNA reads TGTGCCACCGGGCGACAGGGGGATGAGCAGTTCTTC.

CDR3 amino acids: CASREGGQETQYF. The CDR3, as DNA: TGTGCCAGCAGGGAGGGAGGTCAAGAGACCCAGTACTTC. V gene TRBV7-3 combines with J gene TRBJ2-5, with a tentative D call TRBD2 (6 bases). CDR1 is SGHTA, CDR2 FQGTGA, per germline. Trimming removed 6 bases from V and 2 bases from J, with 10 bases in between. The CDR3 length is 13 residues.

The chain carries TRBV27 and TRBJ1-6, with D maybe TRBD1 (6 bases). Trimming took 4 bases from V and 8 from J, leaving 15 bases between them. Germline CDR1 MNHEY, CDR2 SMNVEV (reference sequence). The CDR3 loop spans 15 amino acids. CDR3 loop: CASSSGHLRDSPLHF. The DNA for the CDR3 is TGTGCCAGCAGTTCGGGACACCTTCGGGATTCACCCCTCCACTTT.

The rearrangement uses TRBV11-2 and TRBJ2-5, with 11 positions matching TRBD2. J lost 4 bases, V lost 2 bases, and 0 bases had no gene match. Germline V lookup: CDR1 SGHAT, CDR2 FQNNGV. CDR3 length: 14 amino acids. The CDR3 here is CASSLTSGGETQYF. CDR3 nucleotides: TGTGCCAGCAGCTTAACTAGCGGGGGAGAGACCCAGTACTTC.

The chain couples TRBV2 to TRBJ2-7, with 11 bases identical to TRBD1. With V trimmed by 8 bases and J by 6 bases, 9 bases remained unmatched. This CDR3 is built from 14 residues. Germline loops: CDR1 SNHLY, CDR2 FYNNEI. As DNA, the CDR3 is TGTGCCAGCGGATTTGGACAGGGGGCCCTCGAGCAGTACTTC. This codes for CASGFGQGALEQYF.

The rearrangement joins TRBV6-5 to TRBJ1-6; 8 nucleotides align to TRBD1. Trimming cost V 6 bases and J 4 bases; bases outside gene matches: 2. The germline CDR1 and CDR2 sequences are MNHEY and SVGAGI. This CDR3 has 14 residues. This CDR3 is CASSDRGYNSPLHF. In nucleotides, the CDR3 is TGTGCCAGCAGCGACAGGGGATATAATTCACCCCTCCACTTT.

Turning to this clone: Other DNA sequences in this specimen translate into the identical CDR3. The chain has TRBV6-1 and TRBJ1-2, with D perhaps matching TRBD1 (5 bases). There are 13 residues in the CDR3. Germline CDR1 is MNHNS and CDR2 is SASEGT. The V end lost 3 bases, the J end lost 5 bases, and 10 bases lay between the germline ends. CDR3 region: CASSEGPRYGYTF. The DNA for the CDR3 is TGTGCCAGCAGTGAGGGGCCAAGATATGGCTACACCTTC.

The chain joins TRBV5-1 to TRBJ1-1; 9 bases line up with TRBD1. Per germline, CDR1 SGHRS and CDR2 YFSETQ. The CDR3 is made up of 13 amino acids. V was clipped by 5 bases and J by 11 bases; unmatched bases: 10. Here the CDR3 DNA reads TGCGCCAGCAGGAGGGACAGGGCGGAGACGGCTTTCTTT. Its protein product is CASRRDRAETAFF.

The J gene is TRBJ2-7, the V gene TRBV10-2; 10 bases line up with TRBD2. The V segment lost 10 bases and the J segment 3 bases; nucleotides outside the gene matches: 6. The CDR3 is 13 residues long. The germline V gene has CDR1 WSHSY and CDR2 SAAADI. Here the CDR3 DNA reads TGCGCCACCGCTCGACTAGCGGGCTACGAGCAGTACTTC. The encoded protein is CATARLAGYEQYF.